Sequencing of this T cell receptor beta chain was carried out in a study of OX40 agonist ivuxolimab in advanced cancers. In the study overall: Six ivuxolimab dose levels, 0.01 to 10 mg/kg, were given intravenously every 2 weeks. The study reported partial responses in three patients: one hepatocellular carcinoma, two cutaneous melanoma.

Study results and limitations: At 0.1 to 3.0 mg/kg, CD4+ and CD8+ blood T cells expanded clonally by week 6.

V lost 2 bases, J lost 2 bases, and 1 base stayed unmatched. The CDR3 has 16 residues. Germline lookup yields CDR1 SGHTA and CDR2 FQGNSA. TCRdb's copy holds only in-frame clones and misses some; the assay was immunoSEQ multiplex PCR. The data hold more than 95,000 clones, with 90% to 95% observed a single time. Worth noting for this clone: What it recognizes is unknown.

Sequences were derived from CD4+ or CD8+ T cells sorted from blood, sampled in a trial of the OX40 agonist ivuxolimab. The source of this sequence is an adult with an advanced solid tumor such as melanoma, head and neck, liver or kidney cancer. The J gene is TRBJ2-1, the V gene TRBV7-2, with 12 bases fitting TRBD2. As DNA, the CDR3 is TGTGCCAGCAGCTTAACTAGCGGGAGGCCCTACAATGAGCAGTTCTTC. This codes for CASSLTSGRPYNEQFF.